This T cell receptor beta chain was sequenced in a study of human T cells and chemical hapten exposure (dated by TCRdb to 2020 to 2022). About the investigation overall: For sensitization, 2% DPC in acetone was applied to an approximately 2 cm by approximately 2 cm area of upper inner arm skin. The mostly female patient cohort included alopecia areata with under or over 50% scalp involvement, alopecia totalis and alopecia universalis. Libraries were combined into a pool for sequencing, and differences in TCR yield between samples came mainly from small differences in library volumes within the pool. This study followed changes in the peripheral blood TCR repertoire in vivo during primary and secondary sensitization of alopecia patients to the hapten diphenylcyclopropenone (DPC). Patch tests used Finn chambers with 0.01% DPC on the upper back, scored after 6 days by International Contact Dermatitis Research Group standards. Roughly 30 alopecia patients provided blood for TCR sequencing at one to four time points (pre-sensitization, 2, 6 and 24 weeks). Patient blood was sampled pre-sensitization (week 0) and at 2, 6 and about 24 weeks after DPC sensitization. Weekly therapeutic DPC doses were additionally applied to the scalp of patients throughout the roughly 25-week study period.

This clonotype was observed many times. The antigen it binds to is not known. There are no base qualities to consult, and no much larger clone falls within one base. From the cysteine through the phenylalanine, the CDR3 covers 14 amino acids. Only CDR3 DNA is held: 42 bases, read in frame from base 1. The germline V gene gives CDR1 as MNHEY and CDR2 as SVGEGT. The V and J ends are trimmed by 6 bases and 4 bases, leaving 15 bases between them. To prepare the library, RACE was applied. Sequenced using a NextSeq 500. During library preparation, unique molecular identifiers were attached to individual cDNA molecules so that TCRs could be counted quantitatively and reproducibly. For every blood RNA sample, sequencing covered both the TCR alpha and TCR beta chains. From the authors' description of their analysis: The median number of TCRs per sample was approximately 93,000, ranging from about 23,224 to 690,600. The Decombinator software suite was used to annotate V, J and CDR3 in the TCR reads. For PS versus PT1 abundance plots, all samples were subsampled to the same number of TCRs (28,000). Expanded TCRs were defined as absent before sensitization and observed at least eight times at the 2-week time point. Through fastp at Q25 and MiXCR, TCRdb rebuilt clones from the public reads, retaining in-frame beta chains. Each CDR3 protein appears once, grouped with its most common genes and DNA. These V and J calls are TCRdb output, not the study's own analysis. The table for this sample lists some 400,000 distinct CDR3 sequences; roughly 4.8% of them were counted only once. Approximately 2.1% of the sample is held by the ten biggest clonotypes.

The time point label for this specimen denotes: patch test 1, 2 weeks after DPC sensitization. This sample's treatment or condition label indicates: therapeutic diphenylcyclopropenone sensitization with weekly scalp DPC. At each patch-test visit, blood was drawn before the patch test was applied. Eligible patients were aged 18 to 70, diagnosed with alopecia, deemed suitable for DPC therapy, and excluded if pregnant. Total RNA was isolated from unfractionated whole blood collected in Tempus Blood RNA tubes. Study-wide findings and limitations: Compared with pre-sensitization or healthy control sets, expanded TCRs formed significantly more large CDR3 similarity clusters, which is consistent with antigen-driven responses. Because all patients had alopecia, a presumed autoimmune disease, the immune response of the patients might differ from that of healthy individuals. No change with DPC sensitization was found in the number of TCRs above 1 in 1000 frequency, and no evidence of global repertoire structure alterations was found. Patch test score was positively correlated with the number of PT1 expanded TCRs, with significance at thresholds 8, 16 and 32 but not at 4. Repeated subsampling changed both the strength of the expansion versus patch-test correlation and the threshold at which that correlation became significant.

Recombination connected TRBV6-2 or TRBV6-3 to TRBJ1-2, with the D gene not confidently named. The sequenced sample was whole blood, obtained in connection with sensitization to the hapten diphenylcyclopropenone (DPC). The receptor was derived from a woman in her forties or fifties with alopecia areata. Some clones in this sample may be carry-over from other donors' samples. The nucleotide sequence is TGTGCCAGCAGCCCGCCCGAAGTGTTCTATGGCTACACCTTC. Its coded protein is CASSPPEVFYGYTF.